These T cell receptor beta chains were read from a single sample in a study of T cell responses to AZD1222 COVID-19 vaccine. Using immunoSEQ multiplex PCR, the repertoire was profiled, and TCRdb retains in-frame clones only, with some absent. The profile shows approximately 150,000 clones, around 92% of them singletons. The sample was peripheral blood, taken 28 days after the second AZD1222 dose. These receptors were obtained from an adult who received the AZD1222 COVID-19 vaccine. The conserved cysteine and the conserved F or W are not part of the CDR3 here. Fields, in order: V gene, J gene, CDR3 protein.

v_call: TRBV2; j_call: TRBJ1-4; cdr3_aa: ASSYRPLGATNEKLF
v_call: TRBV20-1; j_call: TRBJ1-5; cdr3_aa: SASILGYSNQPQH
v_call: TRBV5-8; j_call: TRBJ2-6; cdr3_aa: ASSFDRGTSGANVLT
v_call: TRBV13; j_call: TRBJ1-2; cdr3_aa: ASSSPREGDYGYT
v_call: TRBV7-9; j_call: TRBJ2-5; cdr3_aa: ASSFFRIEETQY
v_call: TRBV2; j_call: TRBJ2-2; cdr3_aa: ASRGNTGELF
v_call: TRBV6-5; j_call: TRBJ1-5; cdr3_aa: ASSWGGKGQPQH
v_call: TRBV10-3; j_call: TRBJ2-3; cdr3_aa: AIRDGTRLTDTQY
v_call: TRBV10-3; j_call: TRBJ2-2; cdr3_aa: AISGGGTGELF
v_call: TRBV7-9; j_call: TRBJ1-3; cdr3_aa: ASSLAGTVTGNTIY
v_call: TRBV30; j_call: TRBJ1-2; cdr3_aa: ASPPGQVGGYT
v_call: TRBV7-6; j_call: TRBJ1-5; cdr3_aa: ASSLVSGFNQPQH
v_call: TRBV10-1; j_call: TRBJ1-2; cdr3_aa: ASSDNTVFDGYT
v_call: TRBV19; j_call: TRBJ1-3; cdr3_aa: ASSMARMPSGNTIY
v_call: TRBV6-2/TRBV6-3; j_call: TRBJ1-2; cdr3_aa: ASSHRGTGLYGYT
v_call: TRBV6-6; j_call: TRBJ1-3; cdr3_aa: ASSYLELGSGNTIY
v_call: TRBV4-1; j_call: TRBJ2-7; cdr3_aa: ASSQVRGREQY
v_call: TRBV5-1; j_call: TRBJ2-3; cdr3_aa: ASSLAGGTDTQY
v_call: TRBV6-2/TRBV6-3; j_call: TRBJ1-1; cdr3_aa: ASSYRGGQSEAF
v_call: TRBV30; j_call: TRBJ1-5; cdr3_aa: AWSKRILNSNQPQH
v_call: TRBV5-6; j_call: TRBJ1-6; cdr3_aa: ASSGSFTNSPLH
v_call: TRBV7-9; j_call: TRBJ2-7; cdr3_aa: ASSLEAGFHEQY
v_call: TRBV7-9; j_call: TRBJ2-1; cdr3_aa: ASSLSLSSYNEQF
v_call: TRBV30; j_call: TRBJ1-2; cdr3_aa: AWSVQTGPNYGYT
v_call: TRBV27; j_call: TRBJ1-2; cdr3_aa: ASSPRRQGPPI
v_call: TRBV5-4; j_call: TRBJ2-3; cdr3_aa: ASSLVLAGEITDTQY
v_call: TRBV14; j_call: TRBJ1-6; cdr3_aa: ASSQDRGRSPLH
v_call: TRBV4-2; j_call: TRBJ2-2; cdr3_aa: ASSQDVYANTGELF
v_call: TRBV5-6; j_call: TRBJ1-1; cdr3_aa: ASSVLPTEAF
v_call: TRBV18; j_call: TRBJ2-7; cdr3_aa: ASSPEPQGVTQQY
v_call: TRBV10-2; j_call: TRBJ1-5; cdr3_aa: ASSAGGGLGNQPQH
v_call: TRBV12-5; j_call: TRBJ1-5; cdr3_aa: ASGRSWGGEGNQPQH
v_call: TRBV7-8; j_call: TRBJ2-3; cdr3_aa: ASSLGLAGGPSSTDTQY
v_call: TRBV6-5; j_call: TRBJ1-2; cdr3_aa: ASSFLGGANYGYT
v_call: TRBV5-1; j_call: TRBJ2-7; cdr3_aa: ASSPQPGQGLYEQY
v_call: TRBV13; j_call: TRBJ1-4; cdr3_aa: ASSFQETNEKLF
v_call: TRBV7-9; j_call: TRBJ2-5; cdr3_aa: ASSPRTTQETQY
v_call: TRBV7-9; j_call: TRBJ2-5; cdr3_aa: ASSTGTGYQETQY
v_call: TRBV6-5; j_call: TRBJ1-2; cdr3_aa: ASSYSMGGRGYT
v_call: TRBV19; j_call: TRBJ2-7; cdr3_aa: ASSMGVSYEQY
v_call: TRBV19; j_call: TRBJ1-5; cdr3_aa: ASSIDEDTGPQH
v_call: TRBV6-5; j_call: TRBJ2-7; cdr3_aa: ASARDGQSYEQY
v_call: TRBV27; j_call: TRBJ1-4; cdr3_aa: ASSPRQGAATNEKLF
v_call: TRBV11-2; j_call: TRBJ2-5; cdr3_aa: ASSSPGTGRETQY
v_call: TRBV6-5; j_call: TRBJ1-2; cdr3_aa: ASSHHRVVNYGYT
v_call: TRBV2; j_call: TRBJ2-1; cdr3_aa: ASSARAANEQF
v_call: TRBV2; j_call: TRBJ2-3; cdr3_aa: ASRGSTDTQY
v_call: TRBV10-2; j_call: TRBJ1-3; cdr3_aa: ASRQGGGNTIY
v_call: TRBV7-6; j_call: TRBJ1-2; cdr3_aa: ASSLAGRFYGYT
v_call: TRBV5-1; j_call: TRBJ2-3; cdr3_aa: ASSNGQSTDTQY
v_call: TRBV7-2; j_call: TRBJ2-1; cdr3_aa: ASSLRTGGKEYNEQF
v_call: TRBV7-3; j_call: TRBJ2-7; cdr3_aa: ASSLTGMGGEQY
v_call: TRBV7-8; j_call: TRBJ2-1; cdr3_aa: ASSLGRRPAYNEQF